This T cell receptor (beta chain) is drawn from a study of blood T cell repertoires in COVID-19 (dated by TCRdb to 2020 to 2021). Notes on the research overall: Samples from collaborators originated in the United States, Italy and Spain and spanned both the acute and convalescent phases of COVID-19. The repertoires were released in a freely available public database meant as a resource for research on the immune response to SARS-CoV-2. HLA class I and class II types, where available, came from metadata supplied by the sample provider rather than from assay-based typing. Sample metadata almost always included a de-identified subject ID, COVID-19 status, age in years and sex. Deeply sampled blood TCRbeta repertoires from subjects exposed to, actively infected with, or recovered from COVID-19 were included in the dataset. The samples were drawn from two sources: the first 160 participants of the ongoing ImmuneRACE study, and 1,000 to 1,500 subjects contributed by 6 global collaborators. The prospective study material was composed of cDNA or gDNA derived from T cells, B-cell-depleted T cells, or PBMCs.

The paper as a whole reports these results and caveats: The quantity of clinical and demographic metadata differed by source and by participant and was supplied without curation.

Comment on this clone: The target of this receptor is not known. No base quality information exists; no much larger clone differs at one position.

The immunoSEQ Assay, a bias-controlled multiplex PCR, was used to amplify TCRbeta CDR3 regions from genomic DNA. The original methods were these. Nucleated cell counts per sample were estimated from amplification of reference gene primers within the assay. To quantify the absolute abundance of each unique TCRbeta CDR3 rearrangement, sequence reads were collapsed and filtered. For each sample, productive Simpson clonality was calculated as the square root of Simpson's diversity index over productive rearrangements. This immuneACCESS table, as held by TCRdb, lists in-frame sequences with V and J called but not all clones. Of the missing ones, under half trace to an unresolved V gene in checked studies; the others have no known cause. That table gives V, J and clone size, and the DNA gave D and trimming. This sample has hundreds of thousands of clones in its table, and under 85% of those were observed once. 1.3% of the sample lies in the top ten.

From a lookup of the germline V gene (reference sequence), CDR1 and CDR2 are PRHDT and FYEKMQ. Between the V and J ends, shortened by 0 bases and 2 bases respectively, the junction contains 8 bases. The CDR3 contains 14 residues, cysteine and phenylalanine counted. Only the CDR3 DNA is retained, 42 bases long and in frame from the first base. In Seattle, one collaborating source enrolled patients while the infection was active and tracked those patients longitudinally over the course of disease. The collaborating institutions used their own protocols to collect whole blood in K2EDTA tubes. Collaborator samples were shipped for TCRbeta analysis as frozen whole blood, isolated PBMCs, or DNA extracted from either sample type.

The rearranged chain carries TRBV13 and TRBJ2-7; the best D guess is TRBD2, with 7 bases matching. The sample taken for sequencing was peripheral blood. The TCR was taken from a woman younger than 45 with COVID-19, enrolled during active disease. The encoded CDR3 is CASSLGGGPYEQYF. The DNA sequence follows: TGTGCCAGCAGCTTAGGCGGGGGGCCCTACGAGCAGTACTTC.